This T cell receptor (beta chain) came from a study of a mutant IDH1 vaccine in newly diagnosed glioma. Study summary: Mean patient age was around 40 years; around 60% were male and roughly 38% female. Patients got radiotherapy, temozolomide, or both beforehand, and most got both.

TCRdb's copy holds only in-frame clones and misses some; the assay was immunoSEQ multiplex PCR. The table includes some 70,000 clones, 79% detected once. Time point specified: baseline, week 1 (first vaccination visit). Treatment here: pre-vaccination baseline after standard-of-care therapy. The clonotype was recovered from a man over 45 with glioma. The sample in question was PBMCs, obtained from a glioma patient treated with radiotherapy, temozolomide or both.

CDR3: CAWTGGLLNTEAFF. In DNA form, the CDR3 reads TGTGCCTGGACCGGGGGGTTATTAAACACTGAAGCTTTCTTT. V usage is TRBV30 and J usage is TRBJ1-1; weak D call: TRBD1 (5 bases). Trimming removed 4 bases at V and 2 bases at J, with 14 bases between. Looked up from germline, CDR1 is GTSNPN and CDR2 is SVGIG (reference sequence). CDR3 length: 14 amino acids. The full variable domain, rest sourced from reference TRBV30 and TRBJ1-1, is SQTIHQWPATLVQPVGSPLSLECTVEGTSNPNLYWYRQAAGRGLQLLFYSVGIGQISSEVPQNLSASRPQDRQFILSSKKLLLSDSGFYLCAWTGGLLNTEAFFGQGTRLTVV.